Below, 15 T cell receptor beta chains from the same sample are listed, as sequenced in a study of T cell responses to AZD1222 COVID-19 vaccine. The method was immunoSEQ multiplex PCR; TCRdb's version includes in-frame clones alone and lacks a portion of them. The sample lists 150,000 to 200,000 clones; approximately 93% were seen once. The sequences come from peripheral blood, collected on day 0 of AZD1222 vaccination. All receptors derive from an adult in good health.

This chain links TRBV6-1 with TRBJ2-5; the match to TRBD1 covers 10 bases. V dropped 2 bases and J dropped 13; count of bases not matched to a gene: 7. Germline values: CDR1 MNHNS, CDR2 SASEGT. The CDR3 is made up of 13 amino acids. The CDR3 sequence: CASSERERDRGYF. The CDR3 DNA follows: TGTGCCAGCAGTGAACGAGAGAGGGACAGGGGGTACTTC.

The chain couples TRBV18 to TRBJ2-2, with 8 bases matching TRBD1. The CDR3 is 19 amino acids. Germline trimming cut 0 bases from V and 7 bases from J; bases unmatched to any gene: 16. The germline CDR1 and CDR2 sequences are KGHSH and LQKENI. CDR3 nucleotide sequence: TGTGCCAGCTCACCACCGGTGGACGTTGGACAGGGTTCATTCGGGGAGCTGTTTTTT. This encodes CASSPPVDVGQGSFGELFF.

V usage is TRBV28 and J usage is TRBJ1-1, with D perhaps TRBD1 (6 bases). The CDR3 contains 14 residues. CDR1 is MDHEN and CDR2 is SYDVKM in the germline V gene. V lost 1 base, J lost 4 bases, and 10 bases lay in between. The CDR3 here is CASSLLGAVTEAFF. The CDR3 DNA is TGTGCCAGCAGTTTATTGGGGGCCGTCACTGAAGCTTTCTTT.

This chain connects TRBV7-8 to TRBJ2-1, with 10 bases matching TRBD2. This CDR3 has 12 residues. V lost 5 bases and J lost 12; bases outside the gene matches: 4. Germline CDR1 SGHVS, CDR2 FQNEAQ. DNA of the CDR3: TGTGCCAGCAGCCAACTAGCGGGGATGCAGTTCTTC. Amino acid sequence: CASSQLAGMQFF.

V usage is TRBV3-1 (or the pseudogene TRBV3-2) and J usage is TRBJ2-5; D might be TRBD1 or TRBD2, each matching 5 bases. Germline values: CDR1 LGHDT, CDR2 YNNKEL (reference sequence). Deletions cut 3 bases from V and 0 bases from J, with 11 bases between. The CDR3 length is 15 residues. The CDR3 spells CASSQAWGYQETQYF. CDR3 in DNA: TGTGCCAGCAGCCAGGCTTGGGGGTACCAAGAGACCCAGTACTTC.

The V call is TRBV19, the J call TRBJ1-4, with TRBD1 matching over 12 bases. Germline V gives CDR1 LNHDA, CDR2 SQIVND (reference sequence). The CDR3 sequence is 18 residues long. The V gene end was trimmed by 7 bases and the J gene end by 5 bases; junction bases not matched to a gene: 14. CDR3 bases: TGTGCCAGTACAAAACTCGCCGGGACAGGGGGCACAAATGAAAAACTGTTTTTT. Its protein product is CASTKLAGTGGTNEKLFF.

The chain's CDR3 is CATNRRNSPLHF. CDR3 DNA sequence: TGTGCGACAAATAGGAGAAATTCACCCCTCCACTTT. The chain recombines TRBV6-4 with TRBJ1-6; D remains unclear. The germline V gene encodes CDR1 MRHNA and CDR2 SNTAGT. This CDR3 contains 12 residues.

The rearrangement links TRBV3-1 (or the pseudogene TRBV3-2) to TRBJ1-2; D might be TRBD1 (5 bases). The germline V gene encodes CDR1 LGHDT and CDR2 YNNKEL (reference sequence). The CDR3 length is 15 residues. With 4 bases removed from V and 1 base from J, the gap between germline ends came to 13 bases. CDR3 protein: CASSPSAGVNYGYTF. CDR3 sequence (DNA): TGTGCCAGCAGCCCCAGTGCGGGGGTTAACTATGGCTACACCTTC.

The V call is TRBV18, the J call TRBJ1-3; D not resolved. V shed 7 bases and J shed 1 base, with 11 bases lying between them. CDR3 length equals 14 residues. Germline V gene sequence: CDR1 KGHSH, CDR2 LQKENI. The CDR3 DNA is TGTGCCAGCTTGCCGACGCTATCTGGAAACACCATATATTTT. Translation gives CASLPTLSGNTIYF. The full variable domain, completed using reference TRBV18 and TRBJ1-3, is NAGVMQNPRHLVRRRGQEARLRCSPMKGHSHVYWYRQLPEEGLKFMVYLQKENIIDESGMPKERFSAEFPKEGPSILRIQQVVRGDSAAYFCASLPTLSGNTIYFGEGSWLTVV.

The V gene is TRBV27, the J gene TRBJ2-7; TRBD2 aligns across 13 bases. The CDR3 is 16 residues long. Trimming at V came to 4 bases and at J to 6 bases, leaving 9 bases not matched to a gene. Germline V gene lookup returns CDR1 MNHEY and CDR2 SMNVEV (reference sequence). CDR3: CASSSPGTSGIAEQYF. The CDR3, as DNA: TGTGCCAGCAGTTCCCCGGGGACTAGCGGGATCGCCGAGCAGTACTTC.

The genes are TRBV28 and TRBJ1-2, with D perhaps matching TRBD1 (6 bases). The germline V gene encodes CDR1 MDHEN and CDR2 SYDVKM. This CDR3 contains 13 residues. Trimming removed 3 bases at V and 6 bases at J, with 11 bases between. CDR3 amino acids: CASSLRTVNGYTF. The CDR3 DNA follows: TGTGCCAGCAGTTTGCGGACAGTCAATGGCTACACCTTC.

The gene calls are TRBV4-1 and TRBJ1-4; TRBD1 matches 7 bases. Trimming removed 0 bases from V and 6 bases from J; junction bases left unmatched: 4. The CDR3 extends over 15 amino acids. In germline, CDR1 is MGHRA, CDR2 YSYEKL. CDR3 nucleotide sequence: TGCGCCAGCAGCCAAGATCGGGGGACAGATGAAAAACTGTTTTTT. It translates to CASSQDRGTDEKLFF.

The chain has TRBV19 and TRBJ2-1; weak D call: TRBD2 (5 bases). The germline V and J ends were trimmed by 3 bases and 3 bases, with 6 bases remaining between them. This CDR3 comprises 13 residues. The germline CDR1 and CDR2 sequences are LNHDA and SQIVND (reference sequence). Written as DNA, the CDR3 is TGTGCCAGTAGTATCACTAGCTACAATGAGCAGTTCTTC. Its protein product is CASSITSYNEQFF.

The chain carries TRBV7-9 and TRBJ1-2; D uncertain. CDR3 length equals 13 residues. The V gene's germline CDR1 is SEHNR and CDR2 FQNEAQ (reference sequence). The V end lost 4 bases, the J end lost 1 base, and 7 bases lay between the germline ends. The CDR3 reads CASSSVGNYGYTF. As DNA, the CDR3 is TGTGCCAGCAGCTCCGTGGGTAACTATGGCTACACCTTC.

The rearrangement links TRBV27 to TRBJ1-2; 7 nucleotides line up with TRBD1. Per germline, CDR1 MNHEY and CDR2 SMNVEV (reference sequence). Germline trimming cut 1 base from V and 4 bases from J; bases unmatched to any gene: 6. The length of the CDR3 is 15 residues. The CDR3 coding sequence is TGTGCCAGCAGTTTATTTGAGGGGGCCGGCTATGGCTACACCTTC. Translated, it gives CASSLFEGAGYGYTF.